This passage covers 9 T cell receptor beta chains from one sample sequenced in a study of cytomegalovirus exposure and HLA in healthy donors. The primer mix had 60 Vbeta and 13 Jbeta primers. Only in-frame clones appear in the TCRdb table, and some are missing; sequencing was by immunoSEQ multiplex PCR. The sample lists 150,000 or so clones, about four fifths seen once, with approximately 5.5% in the top ten. Sequencing input: PBMCs. These receptors were taken from a man between 25 and 39 years old in good health and CMV-seropositive.

This chain uses TRBV11-2 with TRBJ2-3; the D is unclear. This CDR3 is built from 15 residues. Germline values: CDR1 SGHAT, CDR2 FQNNGV. V lost 2 bases and J lost 0, with 9 bases in between. The CDR3 loop reads CASSLSTTSTDTQYF. In DNA form, the CDR3 reads TGTGCCAGCAGCTTATCCACGACTAGCACAGATACGCAGTATTTT. Full variable domain (outside the CDR3, taken from reference TRBV11-2 and TRBJ2-3): EAGVAQSPRYKIIEKRQSVAFWCNPISGHATLYWYQQILGQGPKLLIQFQNNGVVDDSQLPKDRFSAERLKGVDSTLKIQPAKLEDSAVYLCASSLSTTSTDTQYFGPGTRLTVL.

This chain uses TRBV4-1 with TRBJ2-5; no definite D call. The germline V gene encodes CDR1 MGHRA and CDR2 YSYEKL. The CDR3 length is 14 residues. Trimming cost V 1 base and J 0 bases, with 6 bases left between them. For the CDR3, the DNA is TGCGCCAGCAGCCAAGTAACAGACCAAGAGACCCAGTACTTC. This encodes CASSQVTDQETQYF.

A remark on this clone: The junction differs from germline at one of its ends, possibly a read error. The chain employs TRBV5-6 and TRBJ2-6; a possible D gene is TRBD1 (5 bases). The CDR3 runs to 15 residues. The germline V gene has CDR1 SGHDT and CDR2 YYEEEE. The CDR3 region is CASSHTGYGANGLTF. The CDR3, as DNA: TGTGCCAGCAGCCACACAGGATATGGGGCCAACGGCCTGACTTTC.

The rearrangement joins TRBV27 to TRBJ1-1; possible D gene TRBD1, 6 bases. Trimming removed 3 bases at V and 7 bases at J, with 6 bases between. This CDR3 region has 11 residues. CDR1 and CDR2 (germline): MNHEY, SMNVEV (reference sequence). The CDR3 DNA reads as TGTGCCAGCAGTTTCAGGGGTGAAGCTTTCTTT. Its protein is CASSFRGEAFF.

V gene TRBV4-1 combines with J gene TRBJ1-4; D gene uncertain. In germline, CDR1 is MGHRA, CDR2 YSYEKL. V was shortened by 2 bases and J by 6 bases, with 16 bases between the two germline ends. The CDR3 is made up of 16 amino acids. CDR3 coding DNA: TGCGCCAGCAGCCAAATCGGCGGGCCACGGGATGAAAAACTGTTTTTT. It yields the protein CASSQIGGPRDEKLFF.

The J gene is TRBJ2-7, the V gene TRBV9; D perhaps matches TRBD2 (6 bases). This CDR3 is 15 amino acids long. CDR1 is SGDLS and CDR2 is YYNGEE in the germline V gene. Trimming stripped 0 bases from V and 6 bases from J, with 16 bases between. The CDR3 DNA sequence: TGTGCCAGCAGCGTAGGTGACAGCCCCGGGGGCGAGCAGTACTTC. Translation gives CASSVGDSPGGEQYF.

This clone came up once. The V and J genes are TRBV6-1 and TRBJ2-7; 7 bases map to TRBD2. Germline V lookup: CDR1 MNHNS, CDR2 SASEGT. V lost 6 bases and J lost 6; bases outside the gene matches: 14. The CDR3 runs to 15 residues. CDR3 loop: CASRGPTAGVREQYF. The DNA of the CDR3 is TGTGCCAGCAGGGGGCCCACTGCGGGAGTACGCGAGCAGTACTTC.

J is TRBJ2-7 and V is TRBV11-2, with TRBD1 matching 8 bases. CDR1 and CDR2 (germline): SGHAT, FQNNGV. The CDR3 totals 15 residues. J gave up 5 bases and V 5 bases, and 11 bases lay outside the gene matches. The CDR3 DNA sequence: TGTGCCAGCAGCCTCAGGGGGCCCGACCGTGACGAGCAGTACTTC. Amino acid sequence: CASSLRGPDRDEQYF.

The chain couples TRBV9 to TRBJ2-2; a weak D match, TRBD1 (5 bases). Trimming left V 0 bases short and J 6 bases short, with 12 bases between. Germline V CDR1 and CDR2: SGDLS, YYNGEE. CDR3 size: 15 residues. CDR3 sequence: CASSVEGWGSGELFF. CDR3 DNA sequence: TGTGCCAGCAGCGTAGAGGGCTGGGGCTCCGGGGAGCTGTTTTTT.